This is a list of T cell receptor beta chains from one sample in a study of type 1 and type 2 diabetes patients. TCRdb reprocessed the multiplex PCR reads with MiXCR, giving one entry per CDR3 protein. The data contain about 290,000 distinct CDR3 sequences, more than 45% of them singletons. Sequencing used peripheral blood mononuclear cells (PBMCs). These receptors all stem from a man younger than 35 with type 2 diabetes. CDR3s include the opening cysteine and the closing phenylalanine or tryptophan. The D gene is left open where the match is weak. Expanded clones are given a class, and other clones once, few, many or no size at all.

D gene	V gene	J gene	CDR3 length	clone size	CDR3 DNA	CDR3 protein
.	TRBV7-8	TRBJ2-5	16	.	TGTGCCAGCAGCCAAGATAGGGCCCGTCGTAGGGAGACCCAGTACTTC	CASSQDRARRRETQYF
TRBD1	TRBV7-9	TRBJ2-7	17	few	TGTGCCAGCAGCTTACCGGACAGGGCCACATACTCCTACGAGCAGTACTTC	CASSLPDRATYSYEQYF
.	TRBV27	TRBJ1-5	15	.	TGTGCCAGCAGTTTCGGGCCATATAGCAATCAGCCCCAGCATTTT	CASSFGPYSNQPQHF
.	TRBV19	TRBJ2-5	14	.	TGTGCCAGTAGTGCTCGGACAGAAGGAGAGACCCAGTACTTC	CASSARTEGETQYF
TRBD1	TRBV28	TRBJ2-7	16	once	TGTGCCAGCAGTCTTAGACTATTACAGGGGGGAGACGAGCAGTACTTC	CASSLRLLQGGDEQYF
TRBD2	TRBV28	TRBJ2-1	15	.	TGTGCCAGCAGTAACCCGGGACTAGTCGATGGGGCCAGGGTCTTC	CASSNPGLVDGARVF
.	TRBV7-8	TRBJ1-2	15	many	TGTGCCAGCAGCTTCTACCGGGGCTCTGGCTATGGCTACACCTTC	CASSFYRGSGYGYTF
.	TRBV19	TRBJ2-1	16	few	TGTGCCAGTAGTAGGTTATCACTGAGCTCCTACAATGAGCAGTTCTTC	CASSRLSLSSYNEQFF
.	TRBV7-6	TRBJ2-5	15	few	TGTGCCAGCAGCTTAGCGAGCAGGGACGGAGAGACCCAGTACTTC	CASSLASRDGETQYF
.	TRBV25-1	TRBJ2-5	16	many	TGTGCCAGCAGTGACACCCCCGGAGGGTCTTGGGAGACCCAGTACTTC	CASSDTPGGSWETQYF
.	TRBV7-6	TRBJ2-1	16	.	TGTGCCAGCAGCCCATGGTGGGGGTTACCCTACAATGAGCAGTTCTTC	CASSPWWGLPYNEQFF
.	TRBV10-3	TRBJ1-1	12	few	TGTGCCATCAGTGACAGGGACACTGAAGCTTTCTTT	CAISDRDTEAFF
TRBD1	TRBV10-3	TRBJ1-5	15	once	TGTGGCATCCGAGGGGACAGCGGTAGCAATCAGCCCCAGCATTTT	CGIRGDSGSNQPQHF
.	TRBV7-9	TRBJ2-7	17	once	TGTGCCAGCAGCTTATCCGGGACAACCACTGTCTCCTACGAGCAGTACTTC	CASSLSGTTTVSYEQYF
.	TRBV7-2	TRBJ1-2	15	once	TGTGCCAGCAGCTCTCCGGGACCGCAAGGACGCGGCTACACCTTC	CASSSPGPQGRGYTF
.	TRBV11-2	TRBJ1-5	14	.	TGTGCCAGCAGTCATCGGTATAGCAATCAGCCCCAGCATTTT	CASSHRYSNQPQHF
TRBD1	TRBV7-8	TRBJ2-2	15	.	TGTGCCAGCAGGGACCGGGACAGGGACACCGGGGAGCTGTTTTTT	CASRDRDRDTGELFF
.	TRBV24-1	TRBJ2-3	16	.	TGTGCCACCAGTGATTTGGCTACCTTCACCACAGATACGCAGTATTTT	CATSDLATFTTDTQYF
.	TRBV12-3/TRBV12-4	TRBJ2-5	14	once	TGTGCCAGCAGTGATGGTTCCGAGATTGGTGAGCAGTACTTC	CASSDGSEIGEQYF
.	TRBV2	TRBJ2-1	15	.	TGTGCCAGCAGTCGCAGCGGGCCCACCTACAATGAGCAGTTCTTC	CASSRSGPTYNEQFF
TRBD2	TRBV6-6	TRBJ2-5	15	.	TGTGCCAGCAGTTACTCCAGCGGGGGGGCGAAGACCCAGTACTTC	CASSYSSGGAKTQYF
TRBD2	TRBV4-2	TRBJ2-5	17	.	TGTGCCAGCAGCCAACCCTTTAGCGGGAGGTACCAAGAGACCCAGTACTTC	CASSQPFSGRYQETQYF
TRBD1	TRBV30	TRBJ2-1	13	few	TGTGCCTTTCAGACAGGGAACCGAAATGAGCAGTTCTTC	CAFQTGNRNEQFF
.	TRBV12-3/TRBV12-4	TRBJ2-3	13	.	TGTGCCAGCAGTTTTGTGGTTTCGGATACGCAGTATTTT	CASSFVVSDTQYF
.	TRBV12-3/TRBV12-4	TRBJ1-1	13	.	TGTGCCAGCAGTCCCGAGGTTTACACTGAAGCTTTCTTT	CASSPEVYTEAFF
.	TRBV13	TRBJ2-1	13	.	TGCGCCAGCAGCTCGGGTGGCGGCAATGAGCAGTTCTTC	CASSSGGGNEQFF
.	TRBV7-3	TRBJ1-1	14	once	TGTGCCAGCAGCTTAAACGGGCAGGGAGATGAAGCTTTCTTT	CASSLNGQGDEAFF
TRBD1	TRBV13	TRBJ2-5	15	.	TGTGCCAGTAGGCGTACCGGGACAGGGACGGACACCCAGTACTTC	CASRRTGTGTDTQYF
.	TRBV14	TRBJ1-1	13	few	TGTGCCAGCAGCCGGCAAGGGTCCACTGAAGCTTTCTTT	CASSRQGSTEAFF
.	TRBV6-5	TRBJ1-1	16	.	TGTGCCAGCAGTCCCACCGAAGGCTTTGGGAACACTGAAGCTTTCTTT	CASSPTEGFGNTEAFF
TRBD2	TRBV10-1	TRBJ2-1	15	.	TGCGCCAGCAGTTCCACTAGCGGGGGTTACAATGAGCAGTTCTTC	CASSSTSGGYNEQFF
TRBD1	TRBV5-1	TRBJ1-1	13	few	TGCGCCAGCAGCTTTGACAGGGGGGCTGAAGCTTTCTTT	CASSFDRGAEAFF
.	TRBV10-3	TRBJ1-2	15	.	TGTGCCATCAGCCGGGGGGTGACGGATAACTATGGCTACACCTTC	CAISRGVTDNYGYTF
TRBD1	TRBV7-6	TRBJ1-1	14	.	TGTGCCAGCAGCCCCGGGACAGGAAGCACTGAAGCTTTCTTT	CASSPGTGSTEAFF
.	TRBV14	TRBJ2-3	14	.	TGTGCCAGCAGTCCCCGAAGAATCACAGATACGCAGTATTTT	CASSPRRITDTQYF
TRBD2	TRBV9	TRBJ2-5	14	.	TGTGCCAGCAGCGTAGCAGCGGGGCAAGAGACCCAGTACTTC	CASSVAAGQETQYF
TRBD2	TRBV7-9	TRBJ2-6	17	.	TGCGCCAGCAGCTTGGGGAGGGGCAGCTCTGGGGCCAACGTCCTGACTTTC	CASSLGRGSSGANVLTF
.	TRBV20-1	TRBJ1-2	14	.	TGCAGTGCTAGAGCCCTGACTTGGAACTATGGCTACACCTTC	CSARALTWNYGYTF
.	TRBV4-1	TRBJ1-5	14	.	TGCGCCAGCAGCCAAGTGGGTGGCAATCAGCCCCAGCATTTT	CASSQVGGNQPQHF
.	TRBV4-1	TRBJ1-2	15	.	TGCGCCAGCAGCCAAGTGGTCGACAATCTGAATGGCTACACCTTC	CASSQVVDNLNGYTF
.	TRBV15	TRBJ1-2	13	few	TGTGCCACCAGCAGAGCCCAGGGTTATGGCTACACCTTC	CATSRAQGYGYTF
.	TRBV6-6	TRBJ2-7	12	few	TGTGCCAGCCAAAACCCTCCCTACGAGCAGTACTTC	CASQNPPYEQYF
TRBD2	TRBV29-1	TRBJ2-1	16	.	TGCAGCGTTGTTAATGGACTAGCGGGATGGGGCAATGAGCAGTTCTTC	CSVVNGLAGWGNEQFF
.	TRBV2	TRBJ2-2	14	.	TGTGCCAGCACCTCGAGGGGGGGCACCGGGGAGCTGTTTTTT	CASTSRGGTGELFF
.	TRBV12-3/TRBV12-4	TRBJ1-6	15	.	TGTGCCAGCAGTTTACTAATCCAGGGGACATCACCCCTCCACTTT	CASSLLIQGTSPLHF
TRBD2	TRBV6-4	TRBJ2-1	14	.	TGTGCCAGCAGTGAGGGACTAGGAGGCAATGAGCAGTTCTTC	CASSEGLGGNEQFF
.	TRBV25-1	TRBJ2-1	9	.	TGTGCCAGCAGCAGTGAGCAGTTCTTC	CASSSEQFF
.	TRBV4-1	TRBJ2-7	13	.	TGCGCCAGCAGCCAAGAAGGGGCGGACGAGCAGTACTTC	CASSQEGADEQYF
.	TRBV11-2	TRBJ1-1	14	.	TGTGCCAGCAGCTTTTCTGGAAAGAACACTGAAGCTTTCTTT	CASSFSGKNTEAFF
.	TRBV19	TRBJ2-7	17	many	TGTGCCAGTAGTATATACAGTAGTAGGGAGCACTCCTACGAGCAGTACTTC	CASSIYSSREHSYEQYF
.	TRBV12-3/TRBV12-4	TRBJ2-2	14	few	TGTGCCAGCAGTTTGCGAGGGGACACCGGGGAGCTGTTTTTT	CASSLRGDTGELFF
TRBD2	TRBV27	TRBJ2-3	20	.	TGTGCCAGCAGTTTAGTAGACGGGTCTAGCGGGAGGCCTAGCACAGATACGCAGTATTTT	CASSLVDGSSGRPSTDTQYF
.	TRBV6-1	TRBJ2-1	15	.	TGTGCCAGCAGTTTATCTCCCTCCTTCCGTGGTGAGCAGTTCTTC	CASSLSPSFRGEQFF
TRBD1	TRBV6-5	TRBJ1-6	15	few	TGTGCCAGCAGAGGGGGGGACAGGGTAAATTCACCCCTCCACTTT	CASRGGDRVNSPLHF
TRBD1	TRBV2	TRBJ2-7	15	many	TGTGCCAGCAGTGAATCGACAGGGGCCTCCTACGAGCAGTACTTC	CASSESTGASYEQYF
.	TRBV18	TRBJ2-7	15	.	TGTGCCAGCTCACCGGCGCGACGTTTCACCTACGAGCAGTACTTC	CASSPARRFTYEQYF